The T cell receptor (beta chain) described here comes from a study of shared clonotypes between healthy human individuals (dated by TCRdb to 2018 to 2021). About the full investigation: A couple of women and a few men aged 18 to 49 years were included in the cohort. Blood TCR repertoires of about 5 healthy adults were deeply sequenced to estimate repertoire size and the extent of clonotype sharing between individuals. To increase sequencing depth and limit assay-specific biases, TCR repertoire library preparation and sequencing were carried out by different laboratories using diverse techniques. Between about 0.9 and 9 billion PBMCs per donor were obtained by leukapheresis. Per donor, three plates each were used for CD4 naive and CD4 memory, two for CD8 naive, and one for CD8 memory. Study-level results and caveats: The small number of donors limited the genetic and exposure-history diversity represented. Larger estimated clonotype richness was generally found for naive subsets than for memory subsets. Clonotypes shared by all four sorted-subset donors showed higher generation probabilities than non-shared clonotypes. Incomplete sequencing was indicated by rarefaction of sorted-subset datasets, despite the large sequencing depth. Pairwise subsampling indicated that sequencing depth was expected to affect the degree of clonotype sharing among donors. Sampling was restricted to blood, and TCR repertoires in tissue are likely to differ from TCR repertoires in blood. Across four donors, around 5% of naive CD4, roughly 3.8% of naive CD8, 2% to 2.5% of memory CD4, and approximately 0.42% of memory CD8 clonotypes were shared.

Donors were healthy HIV-negative adults with no recently reported acute infections or vaccinations. Every donor was a Caucasian adult residing in Nashville, Tennessee, USA. CD4+ T cells were enriched by magnetic negative selection; naive cells were then positively selected on CD45RA, and the negative fraction formed the memory subset. After blood collection by leukapheresis, PBMCs were isolated using Ficoll-Histopaque density gradient centrifugation and then cryopreserved in the vapor phase of liquid nitrogen. Analytical flow cytometry was used to check the purity and quantity of each magnetically sorted T cell population. Genomic DNA was isolated from every sorted fraction and measured by UV absorbance on a Nanodrop 2000c. TCR CDR3 regions were amplified from genomic DNA by multiplex PCR using the deep immunoSEQ assay. For each cell subset, the extracted genomic DNA was distributed evenly across all wells of several immunoSEQ 96-well plates, and each plate served as one replicate. For sorted subsets, approximately 190 ng of genomic DNA, equivalent to some 30,000 T cell genomes, went into each replicate PCR. Purified libraries were quantified with a Qubit 3.0 fluorometer, sized on a Bioanalyzer 2100, and re-quantified with the KAPA Library Quantification kit. Every immunoSEQ 96-well plate was sequenced on a separate single-read 150-cycle Illumina NextSeq 550 flow cell. Per the authors' processing: The immunoSEQ output contained only junctional sequences without quality scores, so filtering could not match that applied to full-length reads. To assign V/J genes and CDR3, sequences were annotated using PyIR, a Python wrapper for IgBLAST v1.9, with IMGT germline references. Any read was removed if the V/J assignment was weak (E-value above 1e-6), the CDR3 was missing, or the read contained stop codons, out-of-frame junctions, or ambiguous translated residues. A V3J clonotype was defined by an identical inferred V gene, J gene, and CDR3 amino acid sequence. The percentage overlap between two repertoires was calculated by dividing the number of shared unique clonotypes by the size of the smaller repertoire. RTK rarefaction, the Chao1 estimator, and Recon v2.1 estimates of unobserved clonotypes were used to assess repertoire richness. OLGA was used to compute generation probabilities for all TCRbeta clonotypes that the gDNA method yielded from four donors. TCRdb provides this immuneACCESS table in a form limited to in-frame rearrangements. Some clones are lacking; in checked studies, under half of them reflect an unresolved V gene, and why the rest are absent is not known. From that table come the V and J calls and clone size; the DNA was used to work out D and trimming. This sample holds roughly 2,300,000 clones; roughly 92% were observed only once. 0.37% of the sample rests with the top ten.

About this clone itself: The clone's antigen remains unknown. Within one base of it there is no much larger clone, and no base qualities were kept.

The TCR comes from a man younger than 30 in good health. Some clones in this sample may be carry-over from other donors' samples. Sequenced: naive CD4+ T cells from PBMCs. Sample cell subset or site, as interpreted from the label and publication: CD45RA+ positively selected.

In nucleotide form, the sequence is TGTGCCAGCAAGGGACTCACGCTAGCTCAGGGGACCCAGTACTTC. Its translation is CASKGLTLAQGTQYF. This receptor chain uses TRBV2 and TRBJ2-5; D gene: possibly TRBD2, on 6 matching bases. The germline V gene specifies SNHLY as CDR1 and FYNNEI as CDR2. The CDR3 covers 15 residues, taking in both the cysteine and the phenylalanine. The retained sequence is limited to the CDR3, 45 bases, with the frame set at the first base. Trimming at the junction amounts to 7 bases on V and 7 bases on J, and the germline ends lie 22 bases apart. Joined to the reference TRBV2 and TRBJ2-5 proteins, this CDR3 gives the full variable domain: EPEVTQTPSHQVTQMGQEVILRCVPISNHLYFYWYRQILGQKVEFLVSFYNNEISEKSEIFDDQFSVERPDGSNFTLKIRSTKLEDSAMYFCASKGLTLAQGTQYFGPGTRLLVL.